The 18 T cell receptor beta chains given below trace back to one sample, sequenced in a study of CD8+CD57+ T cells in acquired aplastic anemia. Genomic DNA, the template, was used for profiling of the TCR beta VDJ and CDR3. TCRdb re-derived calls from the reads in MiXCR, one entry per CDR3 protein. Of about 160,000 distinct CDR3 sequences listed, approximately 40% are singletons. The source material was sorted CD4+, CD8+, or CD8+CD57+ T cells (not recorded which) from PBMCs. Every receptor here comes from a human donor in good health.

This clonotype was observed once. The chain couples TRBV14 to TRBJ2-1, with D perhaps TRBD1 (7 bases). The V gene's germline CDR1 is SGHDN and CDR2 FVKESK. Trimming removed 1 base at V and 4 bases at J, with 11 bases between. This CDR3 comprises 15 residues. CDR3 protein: CASSQGQGLYNEQFF. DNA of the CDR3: TGTGCCAGCAGCCAAGGACAGGGACTTTACAATGAGCAGTTCTTC. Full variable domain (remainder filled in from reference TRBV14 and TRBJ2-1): EAGVTQFPSHSVIEKGQTVTLRCDPISGHDNLYWYRRVMGKEIKFLLHFVKESKQDESGMPNNRFLAERTGGTYSTLKVQPAELEDSGVYFCASSQGQGLYNEQFFGPGTRLTVL.

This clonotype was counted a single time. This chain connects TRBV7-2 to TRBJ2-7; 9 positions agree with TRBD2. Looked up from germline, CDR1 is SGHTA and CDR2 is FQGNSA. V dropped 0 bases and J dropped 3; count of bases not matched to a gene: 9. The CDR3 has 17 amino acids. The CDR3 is CASSLASAGGNGYEQYF. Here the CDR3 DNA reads TGTGCCAGCAGCTTAGCCTCAGCGGGGGGTAATGGCTACGAGCAGTACTTC. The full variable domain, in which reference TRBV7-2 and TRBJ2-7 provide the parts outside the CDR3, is GAGVSQSPSNKVTEKGKDVELRCDPISGHTALYWYRQSLGQGLEFLIYFQGNSAPDKSGLPSDRFSAERTGGSVSTLTIQRTQQEDSAVYLCASSLASAGGNGYEQYFGPGTRLTVT.

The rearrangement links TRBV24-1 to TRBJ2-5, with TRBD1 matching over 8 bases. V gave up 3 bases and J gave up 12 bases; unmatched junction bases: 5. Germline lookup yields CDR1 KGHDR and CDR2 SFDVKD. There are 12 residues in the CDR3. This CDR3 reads CATSDRWDRKYF. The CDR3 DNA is TGTGCCACCAGTGATCGGTGGGACAGGAAGTACTTC.

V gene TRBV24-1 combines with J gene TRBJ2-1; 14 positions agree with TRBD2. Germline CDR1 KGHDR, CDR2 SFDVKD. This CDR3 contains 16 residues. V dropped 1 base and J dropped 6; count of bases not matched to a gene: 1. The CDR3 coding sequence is TGTGCCACCAGTGATTTCGGGACTAGCGGGAGCAATGAGCAGTTCTTC. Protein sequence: CATSDFGTSGSNEQFF.

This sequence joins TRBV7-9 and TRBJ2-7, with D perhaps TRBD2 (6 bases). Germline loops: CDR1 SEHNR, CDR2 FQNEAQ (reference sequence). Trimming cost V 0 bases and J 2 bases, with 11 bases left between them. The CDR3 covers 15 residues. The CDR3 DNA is TGTGCCAGCAGCTTAGCGGAGGGAAGCCCCTACGAGCAGTACTTC. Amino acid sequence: CASSLAEGSPYEQYF.

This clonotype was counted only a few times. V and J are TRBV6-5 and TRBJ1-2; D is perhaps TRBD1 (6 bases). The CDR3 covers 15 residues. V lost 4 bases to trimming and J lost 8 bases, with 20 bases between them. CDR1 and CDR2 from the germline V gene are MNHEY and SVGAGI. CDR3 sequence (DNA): TGTGCCAGCAGTTTTTGGGACAAAAGTCAAGCGGGCTACACCTTC. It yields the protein CASSFWDKSQAGYTF.

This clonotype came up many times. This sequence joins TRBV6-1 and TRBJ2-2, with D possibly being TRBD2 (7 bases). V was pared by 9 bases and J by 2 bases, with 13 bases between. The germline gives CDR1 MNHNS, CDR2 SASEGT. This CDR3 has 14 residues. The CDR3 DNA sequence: TGTGCCAGTAGGGGGGGGACAAACACCGGGGAGCTGTTTTTT. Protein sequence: CASRGGTNTGELFF.

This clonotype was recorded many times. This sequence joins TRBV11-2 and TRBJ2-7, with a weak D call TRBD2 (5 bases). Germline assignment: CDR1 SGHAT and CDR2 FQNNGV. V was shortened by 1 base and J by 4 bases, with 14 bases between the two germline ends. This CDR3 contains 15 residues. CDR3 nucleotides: TGTGCCAGCAGCTTAGGCCACATCGGCGGGTACGAGCAGTACTTC. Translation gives CASSLGHIGGYEQYF.

As DNA, the CDR3 is TGCAGCGTTGCGGACAGTAGCAATCAGCCCCAGCATTTT. Translating it yields CSVADSSNQPQHF. The chain is built from TRBV29-1 and TRBJ1-5; D is possibly TRBD1 (6 bases). Germline CDR1 and CDR2: SQVTM and ANQGSEA. CDR3 length equals 13 residues. Trimming shortened V by 4 bases and J by 0 bases, and 7 bases separated the two germline ends.

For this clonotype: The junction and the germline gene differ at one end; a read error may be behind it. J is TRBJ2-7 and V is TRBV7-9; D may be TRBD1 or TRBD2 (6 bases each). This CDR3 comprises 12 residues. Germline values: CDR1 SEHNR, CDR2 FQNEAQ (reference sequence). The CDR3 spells CASSGRGGEQYF. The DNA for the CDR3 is TGCGCCAGCAGCGGCAGGGGAGGCGAGCAGTACTTC.

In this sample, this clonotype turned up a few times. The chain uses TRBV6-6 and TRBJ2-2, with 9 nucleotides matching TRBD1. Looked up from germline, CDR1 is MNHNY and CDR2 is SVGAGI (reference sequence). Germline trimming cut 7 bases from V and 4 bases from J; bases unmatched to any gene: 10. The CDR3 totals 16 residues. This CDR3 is CASTLQGALGTGELFF. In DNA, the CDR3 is TGTGCCAGCACTCTACAGGGGGCCCTGGGCACCGGGGAGCTGTTTTTT.

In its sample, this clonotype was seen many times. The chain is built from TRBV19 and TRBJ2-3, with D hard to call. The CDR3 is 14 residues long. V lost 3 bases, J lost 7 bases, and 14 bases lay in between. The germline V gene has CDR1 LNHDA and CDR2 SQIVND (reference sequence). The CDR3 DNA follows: TGTGCCAGTAGTATCCACAGCTCTCCAAATACGCAGTATTTT. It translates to CASSIHSSPNTQYF.

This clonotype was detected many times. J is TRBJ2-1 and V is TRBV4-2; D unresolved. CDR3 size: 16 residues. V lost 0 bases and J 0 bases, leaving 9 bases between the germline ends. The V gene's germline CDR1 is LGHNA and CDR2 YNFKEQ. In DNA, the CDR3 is TGTGCCAGCAGCCAAGAAAGGCCGAGCTCCTACAATGAGCAGTTCTTC. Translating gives CASSQERPSSYNEQFF.

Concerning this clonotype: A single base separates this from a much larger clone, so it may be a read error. CDR3 sequence (DNA): TGTGCCAGCCGCCCGGGACAGAACAATGAGCAGTTCTTC. Translated, it gives CASRPGQNNEQFF. The gene calls are TRBV7-3 and TRBJ2-1, with TRBD1 matching over 7 bases. Trimming cost V 8 bases and J 5 bases; bases outside gene matches: 6. Germline-derived CDR1 and CDR2 are SGHTA and FQGTGA. The CDR3 has 13 amino acids.

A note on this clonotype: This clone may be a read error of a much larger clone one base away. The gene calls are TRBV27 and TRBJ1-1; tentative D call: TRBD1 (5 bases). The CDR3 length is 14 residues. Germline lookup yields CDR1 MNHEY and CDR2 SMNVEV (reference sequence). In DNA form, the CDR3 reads TGTGCCAGCAGACCGGGACCGCGACGGACTGAAGCTTCCTTT. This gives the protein CASRPGPRRTEASF.

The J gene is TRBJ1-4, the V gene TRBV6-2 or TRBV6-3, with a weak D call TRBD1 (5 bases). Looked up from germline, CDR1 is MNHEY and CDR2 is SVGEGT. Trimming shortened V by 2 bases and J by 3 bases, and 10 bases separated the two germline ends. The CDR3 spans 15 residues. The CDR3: CASSYHGTANEKLFF. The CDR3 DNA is TGTGCCAGCAGTTACCACGGGACGGCTAATGAAAAACTGTTTTTT.

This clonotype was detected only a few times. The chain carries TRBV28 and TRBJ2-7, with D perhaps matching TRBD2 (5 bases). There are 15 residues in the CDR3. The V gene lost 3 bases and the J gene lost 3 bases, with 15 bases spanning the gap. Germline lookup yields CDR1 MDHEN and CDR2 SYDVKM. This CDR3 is CASSFTEGRGYEQYF. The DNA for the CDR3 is TGTGCCAGCAGTTTTACTGAGGGCCGCGGCTACGAGCAGTACTTC.

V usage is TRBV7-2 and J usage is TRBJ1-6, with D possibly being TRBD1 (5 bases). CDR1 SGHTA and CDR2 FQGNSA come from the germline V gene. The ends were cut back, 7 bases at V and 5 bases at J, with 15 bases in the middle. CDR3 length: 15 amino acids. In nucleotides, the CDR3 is TGTGCCAGCAACCCCGGGGCGATGGATAATTCACCCCTCCACTTT. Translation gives CASNPGAMDNSPLHF.